This is a list of T cell receptor beta chains from one sample in a study of cytomegalovirus exposure and HLA in healthy donors. Measured with immunoSEQ multiplex PCR; TCRdb has only the in-frame clones, and not every one. The sample has just over 150,000 clones; 86% are singletons. The source material was PBMCs. The source is a woman under 30 in good health and CMV-seronegative. CDR3s include the opening cysteine and the closing phenylalanine or tryptophan. A D gene is named only where the DNA matches it firmly. Size is omitted from some rows. Given values are once, few, many or a class for expanded clones.

size	length	V	J	D	DNA	CDR3
-	13	TRBV27	TRBJ1-1	-	TGTGCCAGCTCCTCGGGATTTCGCACTGAAGCTTTCTTT	CASSSGFRTEAFF
-	13	TRBV9	TRBJ2-1	-	TGTGCCAGCAGTGATGCTTCTTGGAGGGAGCAGTTCTTC	CASSDASWREQFF
-	14	TRBV7-2	TRBJ1-2	-	TGTGCCAGCAGCCCCCGGGTTGGTATCTATGGCTACACCTTC	CASSPRVGIYGYTF
many	15	TRBV6-1	TRBJ2-5	TRBD1	TGTGCCAGCAGTGAAGCGACAGGGGGCGCAGAGACCCAGTACTTC	CASSEATGGAETQYF
-	13	TRBV2	TRBJ2-1	-	TGTGCCAGCAGATTTACTAGCTACAATGAGCAGTTCTTC	CASRFTSYNEQFF
-	15	TRBV7-9	TRBJ2-3	-	TGTGCCAGCAGCTTAAGGGCGGGGAGCACAGATACGCAGTATTTT	CASSLRAGSTDTQYF
-	13	TRBV6-1	TRBJ1-6	-	TGTGCCAGCAGTGACCCCTTATGGGGCGACCTCCACTTT	CASSDPLWGDLHF
-	14	TRBV9	TRBJ1-2	TRBD1	TGTGCCAGCAGCGAGATGGACAGGGCGGGAGGCTACACCTTC	CASSEMDRAGGYTF
-	14	TRBV28	TRBJ1-2	TRBD1	TGTGCCAGCAGACGTACAGGGGGCGGGGATGGCTACACCTTC	CASRRTGGGDGYTF
few	16	TRBV5-6	TRBJ2-2	-	TGTGCCAGCAGCTTGGTGTGGACAGTGAACACCGGGGAGCTGTTTTTT	CASSLVWTVNTGELFF
-	15	TRBV19	TRBJ2-5	TRBD1	TGTGCCAGTACAGGGACAGGGCCCCCGCTAGAGACCCAGTACTTC	CASTGTGPPLETQYF
-	14	TRBV10-3	TRBJ1-2	-	TGTGCCATCAGTGTCAATCCTACGCTGGAGGGCTACACCTTC	CAISVNPTLEGYTF
-	14	TRBV11-1	TRBJ2-5	-	TGTGCCAGCAGCGTGGGGGCGAACCAAGAGACCCAGTACTTC	CASSVGANQETQYF
-	15	TRBV11-2	TRBJ2-5	-	TGTGCCAGCAGCTCGTCTTGGGCCAGGGCAGAGACCCAGTACTTC	CASSSSWARAETQYF
-	11	TRBV29-1	TRBJ1-3	-	TGCAGCGTCCTAACGGGAAACACCATATATTTT	CSVLTGNTIYF
-	15	TRBV5-1	TRBJ1-3	-	TGCGCCAGCAGCTTGGGACAACACTCTGGAAACACCATATATTTT	CASSLGQHSGNTIYF
once	18	TRBV10-1	TRBJ2-3	-	TGCGCCAGCAGTGAGTCGGGGTGGGCGGGATCTAGCACAGATACGCAGTATTTT	CASSESGWAGSSTDTQYF
-	12	TRBV29-1	TRBJ2-1	-	TGCAGCGTTAAGGGAAGGAGGAATGAGCAGTTCTTC	CSVKGRRNEQFF
-	13	TRBV10-3	TRBJ1-1	-	TGTGCCATCAGTGACACTGGAGCAGTAAGGGCTTTCTTT	CAISDTGAVRAFF
-	14	TRBV30	TRBJ1-5	TRBD1	TGTGCCTGGAGTGCCGGGACAGGCAATCAGCCCCAGCATTTT	CAWSAGTGNQPQHF
-	16	TRBV6-1	TRBJ2-7	-	TGTGCCAGCAGTGCGCGTGGAGGCGGGTACTCCTACGAGCAGTACTTC	CASSARGGGYSYEQYF
-	13	TRBV7-9	TRBJ1-1	TRBD1	TGTGCCAGTGAGACAGGGATGAACACTGAAGCTTTCTTT	CASETGMNTEAFF
once	17	TRBV11-2	TRBJ2-3	TRBD2	TGTGCCAGCAGCTTAGGCGGGGGTCCCTATAGCACAGATACGCAGTATTTT	CASSLGGGPYSTDTQYF
-	13	TRBV25-1	TRBJ2-2	-	TGTGCCAGCAGTGCCAGAAACACCGGGGAGCTGTTTTTT	CASSARNTGELFF
-	13	TRBV11-2	TRBJ1-4	-	TGTGCCAGCAGCTCCACCGCGGGGGCAAAACTGTTTTTT	CASSSTAGAKLFF
-	14	TRBV2	TRBJ2-1	TRBD2	TGTGCCAGCATCGCCGGGACTAACTACAATGAGCAGTTCTTC	CASIAGTNYNEQFF
-	16	TRBV19	TRBJ2-2	-	TGTGCCAGTAGCGGGACACTCACCCGGGGCACCGGGGAGCTGTTTTTT	CASSGTLTRGTGELFF
-	14	TRBV7-3	TRBJ2-1	TRBD1	TGTGCCACTGGGCAGGACAGGGGGCTCGATGAGCAGTTCTTC	CATGQDRGLDEQFF
-	14	TRBV27	TRBJ1-1	-	TGTGCCAGCAGTTTATTACGGGGGAACACTGAAGCTTTCTTT	CASSLLRGNTEAFF
-	17	TRBV28	TRBJ2-6	TRBD1	TGTGCCAGCACCCCCGGGACAGCGGCCTCTGGGGCCAACGTCCTGACTTTC	CASTPGTAASGANVLTF
once	13	TRBV27	TRBJ2-5	-	TGTGCCAGCAGTTCACAGGGACCCGAGACCCAGTACTTC	CASSSQGPETQYF
few	13	TRBV6-5	TRBJ1-1	-	TGTGCCAGCAGTTACAAAGAGGAAACTGAAGCTTTCTTT	CASSYKEETEAFF
-	11	TRBV20-1	TRBJ2-7	-	TGCAGTGCCATACTAGATGGCGAGCAGTACTTC	CSAILDGEQYF
-	13	TRBV6-1	TRBJ2-1	-	TGTGCCAGCAGTGAAGCGCTCTGGGCTGAGCAGTTCTTC	CASSEALWAEQFF
-	15	TRBV27	TRBJ2-7	-	TGTGCCAGCAGTTTAAGTTCTCGCGGCACCTACGAGCAGTACTTC	CASSLSSRGTYEQYF
-	14	TRBV18	TRBJ2-7	TRBD2	TGTGCCAGCTCACCAGCGGGGGTCCCCTACGAGCAGTACTTC	CASSPAGVPYEQYF
once	16	TRBV2	TRBJ2-5	TRBD2	TGTGCCAGCAGTGAGGAGGGGACTAGACTTCAAGAGACCCAGTACTTC	CASSEEGTRLQETQYF